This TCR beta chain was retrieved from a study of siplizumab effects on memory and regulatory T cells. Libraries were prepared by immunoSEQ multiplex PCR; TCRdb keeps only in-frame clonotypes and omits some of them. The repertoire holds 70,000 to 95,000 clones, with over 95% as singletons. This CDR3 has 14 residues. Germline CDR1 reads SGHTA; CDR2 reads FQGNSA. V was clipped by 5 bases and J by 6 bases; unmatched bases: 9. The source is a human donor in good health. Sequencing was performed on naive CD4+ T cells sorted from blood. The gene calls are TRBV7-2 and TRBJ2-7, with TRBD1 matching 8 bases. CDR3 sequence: CASSLIWTGLEQYF. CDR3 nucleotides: TGTGCCAGCAGCCTAATTTGGACAGGGCTCGAGCAGTACTTC.